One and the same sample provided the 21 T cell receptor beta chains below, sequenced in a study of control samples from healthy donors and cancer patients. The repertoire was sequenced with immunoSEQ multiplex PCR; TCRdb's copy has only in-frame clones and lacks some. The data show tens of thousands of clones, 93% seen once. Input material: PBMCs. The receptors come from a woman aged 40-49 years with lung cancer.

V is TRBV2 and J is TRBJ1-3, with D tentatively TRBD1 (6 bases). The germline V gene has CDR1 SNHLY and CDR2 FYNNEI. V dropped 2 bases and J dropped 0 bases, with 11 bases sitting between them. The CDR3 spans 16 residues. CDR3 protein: CASSELGAHSGNTIYF. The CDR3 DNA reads TGTGCCAGCAGTGAATTGGGGGCCCACTCTGGAAACACCATATATTTT.

The CDR3 DNA is TGCGCCAGCAGCTTTGCAGGGGTGACTGAAGCTTTCTTT. Its protein is CASSFAGVTEAFF. The chain recombines TRBV5-1 with TRBJ1-1; a weak D match, TRBD1 (6 bases). The CDR3 sequence is 13 residues long. Per the germline V gene, CDR1 is SGHRS and CDR2 is YFSETQ. V was clipped by 2 bases and J by 5 bases, with 10 bases between them.

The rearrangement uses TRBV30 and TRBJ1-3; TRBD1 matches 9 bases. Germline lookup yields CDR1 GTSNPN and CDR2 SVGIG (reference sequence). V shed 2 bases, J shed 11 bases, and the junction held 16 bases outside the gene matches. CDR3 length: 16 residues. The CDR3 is CAWSSGTGPLFAAIYF. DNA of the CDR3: TGTGCCTGGAGTTCCGGGACAGGGCCTCTTTTTGCTGCCATATATTTT.

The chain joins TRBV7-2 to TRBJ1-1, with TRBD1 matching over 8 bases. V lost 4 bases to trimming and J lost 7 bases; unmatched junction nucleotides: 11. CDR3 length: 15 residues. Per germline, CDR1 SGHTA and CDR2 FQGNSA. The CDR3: CASSWGETGVLEAFF. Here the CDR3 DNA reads TGTGCCAGCAGCTGGGGGGAGACAGGGGTGCTTGAAGCTTTCTTT.

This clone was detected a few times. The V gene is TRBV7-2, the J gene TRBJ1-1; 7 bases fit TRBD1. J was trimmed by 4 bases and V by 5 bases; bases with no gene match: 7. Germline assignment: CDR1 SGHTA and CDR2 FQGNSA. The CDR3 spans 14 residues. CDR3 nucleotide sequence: TGTGCCAGCAGCACCAGACAGGGTGGCACTGAAGCTTTCTTT. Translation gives CASSTRQGGTEAFF.

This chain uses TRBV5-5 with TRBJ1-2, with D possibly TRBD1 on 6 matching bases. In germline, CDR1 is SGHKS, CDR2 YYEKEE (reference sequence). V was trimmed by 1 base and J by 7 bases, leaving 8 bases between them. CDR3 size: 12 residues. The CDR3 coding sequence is TGTGCCAGCAGCTTGAGGGGGGGTGGCTACACCTTC. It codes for CASSLRGGGYTF.

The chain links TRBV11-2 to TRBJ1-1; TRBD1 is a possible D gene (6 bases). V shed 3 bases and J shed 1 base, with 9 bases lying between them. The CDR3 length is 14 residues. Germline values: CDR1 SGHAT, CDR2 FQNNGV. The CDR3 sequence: CASSLYRENTEAFF. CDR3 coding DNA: TGTGCCAGCAGCTTGTACAGGGAGAACACTGAAGCTTTCTTT. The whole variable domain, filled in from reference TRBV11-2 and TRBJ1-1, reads EAGVAQSPRYKIIEKRQSVAFWCNPISGHATLYWYQQILGQGPKLLIQFQNNGVVDDSQLPKDRFSAERLKGVDSTLKIQPAKLEDSAVYLCASSLYRENTEAFFGQGTRLTVV.

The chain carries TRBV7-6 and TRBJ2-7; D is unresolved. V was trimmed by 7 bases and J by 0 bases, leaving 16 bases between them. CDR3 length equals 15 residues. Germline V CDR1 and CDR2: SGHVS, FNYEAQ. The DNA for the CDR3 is TGTGCCAGCACCCCCCTCCCGGGCAGCTCCTACGAGCAGTACTTC. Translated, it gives CASTPLPGSSYEQYF.

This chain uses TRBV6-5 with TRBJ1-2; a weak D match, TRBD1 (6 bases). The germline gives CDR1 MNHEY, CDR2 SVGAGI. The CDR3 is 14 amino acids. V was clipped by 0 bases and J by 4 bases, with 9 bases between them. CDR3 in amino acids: CASSYSGASYGYTF. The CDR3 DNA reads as TGTGCCAGCAGTTACTCGGGGGCTAGCTATGGCTACACCTTC.

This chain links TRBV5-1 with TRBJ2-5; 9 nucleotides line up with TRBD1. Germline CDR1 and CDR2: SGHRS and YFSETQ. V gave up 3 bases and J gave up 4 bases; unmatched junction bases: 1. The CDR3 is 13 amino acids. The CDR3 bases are TGCGCCAGCAGCTGGGGACAGGGAGAGACCCAGTACTTC. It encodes CASSWGQGETQYF.

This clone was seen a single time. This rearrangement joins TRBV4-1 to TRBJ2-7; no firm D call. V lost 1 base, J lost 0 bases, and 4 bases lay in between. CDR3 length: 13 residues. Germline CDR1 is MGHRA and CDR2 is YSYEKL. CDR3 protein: CASSQATSYEQYF. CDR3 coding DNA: TGCGCCAGCAGCCAAGCCACCTCCTACGAGCAGTACTTC.

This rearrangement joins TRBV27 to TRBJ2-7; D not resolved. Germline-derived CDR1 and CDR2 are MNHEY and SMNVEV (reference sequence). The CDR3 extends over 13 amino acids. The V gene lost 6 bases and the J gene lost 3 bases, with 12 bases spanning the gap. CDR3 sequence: CASSSGSLYEQYF. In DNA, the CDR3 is TGTGCCAGCAGCTCCGGGTCCCTCTACGAGCAGTACTTC.

This chain's CDR3 is CASSQEWSAGLNEQYF. In DNA form, the CDR3 reads TGCGCCAGCAGCCAAGAGTGGTCCGCAGGGCTGAACGAGCAGTACTTC. The chain joins TRBV4-1 to TRBJ2-7; maybe TRBD1 (5 bases). Trimming removed 0 bases from V and 5 bases from J, with 17 bases in between. Germline values: CDR1 MGHRA, CDR2 YSYEKL. CDR3 length: 16 residues.

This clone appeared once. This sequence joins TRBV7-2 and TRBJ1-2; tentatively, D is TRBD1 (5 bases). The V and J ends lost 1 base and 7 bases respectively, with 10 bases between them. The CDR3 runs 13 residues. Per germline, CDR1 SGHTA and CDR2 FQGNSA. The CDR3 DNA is TGTGCCAGCAGCTTAGAGGGGATGGGTGGCTACACCTTC. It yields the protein CASSLEGMGGYTF.

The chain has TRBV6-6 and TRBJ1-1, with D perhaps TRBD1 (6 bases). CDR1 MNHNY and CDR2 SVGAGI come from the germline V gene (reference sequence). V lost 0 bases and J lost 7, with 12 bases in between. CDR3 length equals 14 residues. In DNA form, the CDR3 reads TGTGCCAGCAGTTACTCTGGGGGCGTAATTGAAGCTTTCTTT. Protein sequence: CASSYSGGVIEAFF.

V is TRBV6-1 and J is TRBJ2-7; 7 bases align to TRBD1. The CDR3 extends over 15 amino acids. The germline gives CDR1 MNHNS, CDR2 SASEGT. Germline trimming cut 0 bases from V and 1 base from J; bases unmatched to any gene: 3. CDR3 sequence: CASSEATGLSYEQYF. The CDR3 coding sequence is TGTGCCAGCAGTGAAGCGACAGGGTTGTCCTACGAGCAGTACTTC.

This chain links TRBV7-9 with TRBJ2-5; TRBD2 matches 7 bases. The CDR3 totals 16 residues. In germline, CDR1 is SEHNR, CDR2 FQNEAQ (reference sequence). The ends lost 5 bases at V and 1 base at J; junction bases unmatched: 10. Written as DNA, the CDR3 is TGTGCCAGCAGCCCGATCGGGCGGGGGTCCCAAGAGACCCAGTACTTC. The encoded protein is CASSPIGRGSQETQYF.

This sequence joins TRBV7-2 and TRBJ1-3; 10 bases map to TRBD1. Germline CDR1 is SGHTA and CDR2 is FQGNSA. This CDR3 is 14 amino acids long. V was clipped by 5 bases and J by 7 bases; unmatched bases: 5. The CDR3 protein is CASSPGGQGNTIYF. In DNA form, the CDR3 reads TGTGCCAGCAGCCCGGGGGGACAGGGGAACACCATATATTTT. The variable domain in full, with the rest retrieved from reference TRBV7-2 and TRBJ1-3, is GAGVSQSPSNKVTEKGKDVELRCDPISGHTALYWYRQSLGQGLEFLIYFQGNSAPDKSGLPSDRFSAERTGGSVSTLTIQRTQQEDSAVYLCASSPGGQGNTIYFGEGSWLTVV.

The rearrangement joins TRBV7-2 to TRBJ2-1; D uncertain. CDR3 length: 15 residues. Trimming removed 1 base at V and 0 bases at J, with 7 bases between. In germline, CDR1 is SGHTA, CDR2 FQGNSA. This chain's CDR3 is CASSLGWDSYNEQFF. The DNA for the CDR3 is TGTGCCAGCAGCTTAGGGTGGGACTCCTACAATGAGCAGTTCTTC. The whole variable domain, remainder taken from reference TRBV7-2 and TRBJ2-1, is GAGVSQSPSNKVTEKGKDVELRCDPISGHTALYWYRQSLGQGLEFLIYFQGNSAPDKSGLPSDRFSAERTGGSVSTLTIQRTQQEDSAVYLCASSLGWDSYNEQFFGPGTRLTVL.

The CDR3 is CASSVGPSGGARETQYF. DNA for the CDR3: TGTGCCAGCAGCGTAGGTCCTAGCGGGGGGGCCCGTGAGACCCAGTACTTC. The chain joins TRBV9 to TRBJ2-5, with 12 positions matching TRBD2. The CDR3 is 17 residues long. Per the germline V gene, CDR1 is SGDLS and CDR2 is YYNGEE. Unmatched junction bases numbered 8, after V lost 0 bases and J lost 5 bases.

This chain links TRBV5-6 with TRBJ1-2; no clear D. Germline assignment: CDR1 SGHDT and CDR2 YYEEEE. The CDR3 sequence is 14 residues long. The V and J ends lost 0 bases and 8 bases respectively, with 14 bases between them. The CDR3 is CASSLEGGSIGYTF. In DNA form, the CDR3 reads TGTGCCAGCAGCTTGGAGGGCGGAAGTATCGGCTACACCTTC.